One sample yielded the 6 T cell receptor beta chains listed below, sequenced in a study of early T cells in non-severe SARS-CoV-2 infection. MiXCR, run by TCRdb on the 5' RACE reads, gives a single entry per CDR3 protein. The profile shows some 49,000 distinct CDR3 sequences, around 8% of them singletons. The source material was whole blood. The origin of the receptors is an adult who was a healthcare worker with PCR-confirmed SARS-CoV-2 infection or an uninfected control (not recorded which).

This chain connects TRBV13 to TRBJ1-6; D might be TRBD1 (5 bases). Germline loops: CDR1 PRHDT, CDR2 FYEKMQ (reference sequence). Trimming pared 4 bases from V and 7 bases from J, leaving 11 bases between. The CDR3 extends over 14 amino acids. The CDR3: CASSSRDRNSPLHF. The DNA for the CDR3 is TGTGCCAGCAGCTCCCGGGACCGAAATTCACCCCTCCACTTT. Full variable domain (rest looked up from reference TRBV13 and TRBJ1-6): AAGVIQSPRHLIKEKRETATLKCYPIPRHDTVYWYQQGPGQDPQFLISFYEKMQSDKGSIPDRFSAQQFSDYHSELNMSSLELGDSALYFCASSSRDRNSPLHFGNGTRLTVT.

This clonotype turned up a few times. The CDR3 sequence: CAVSGGQNSQPQHF. CDR3 coding DNA: TGTGCCGTATCTGGGGGACAGAATTCTCAGCCCCAGCATTTT. The chain couples TRBV10-3 to TRBJ1-5; 7 bases align to TRBD1. Trimming took 11 bases from V and 6 from J; bases not matched to a gene: 13. Germline V gene data show CDR1 as ENHRY and CDR2 as SYGVKD. The CDR3 has 14 residues.

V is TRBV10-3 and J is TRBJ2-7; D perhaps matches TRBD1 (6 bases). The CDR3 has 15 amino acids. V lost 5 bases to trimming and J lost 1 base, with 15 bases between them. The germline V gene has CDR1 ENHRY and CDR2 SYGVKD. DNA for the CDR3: TGTGCCATCAGTAAACAGGGTGAGAAGTCCTACGAGCAGTACTTC. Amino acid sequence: CAISKQGEKSYEQYF.

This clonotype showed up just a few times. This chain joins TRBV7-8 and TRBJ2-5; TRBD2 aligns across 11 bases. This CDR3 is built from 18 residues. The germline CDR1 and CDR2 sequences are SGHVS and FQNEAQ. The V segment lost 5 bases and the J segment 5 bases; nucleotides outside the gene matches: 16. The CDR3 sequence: CASSHTSGSFHLLETQYF. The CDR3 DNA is TGTGCCAGCAGCCACACTAGCGGGAGTTTCCATTTACTCGAGACCCAGTACTTC. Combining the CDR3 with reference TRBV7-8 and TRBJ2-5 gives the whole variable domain GAGVSQSPRYKVAKRGQDVALRCDPISGHVSLFWYQQALGQGPEFLTYFQNEAQLDKSGLPSDRFFAERPEGSVSTLKIQRTQQEDSAVYLCASSHTSGSFHLLETQYFGPGTRLLVL.

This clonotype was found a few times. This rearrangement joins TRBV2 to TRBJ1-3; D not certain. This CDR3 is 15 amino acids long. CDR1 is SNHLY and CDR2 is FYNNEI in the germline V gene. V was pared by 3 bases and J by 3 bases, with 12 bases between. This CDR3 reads CASSEAGNFGNTIYF. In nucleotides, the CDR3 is TGTGCCAGCAGTGAGGCAGGAAATTTTGGAAACACCATATATTTT.

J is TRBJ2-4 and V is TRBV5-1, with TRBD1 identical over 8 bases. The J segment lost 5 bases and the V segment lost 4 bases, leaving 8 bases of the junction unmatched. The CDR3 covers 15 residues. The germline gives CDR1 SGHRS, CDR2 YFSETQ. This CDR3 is CASSNVPGQENIQYF. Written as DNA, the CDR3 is TGCGCCAGCAGCAACGTCCCGGGACAGGAAAACATTCAGTACTTC. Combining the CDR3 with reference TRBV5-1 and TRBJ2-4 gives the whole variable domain KAGVTQTPRYLIKTRGQQVTLSCSPISGHRSVSWYQQTPGQGLQFLFEYFSETQRNKGNFPGRFSGRQFSNSRSEMNVSTLELGDSALYLCASSNVPGQENIQYFGAGTRLSVL.